This T cell receptor (beta chain) was identified in a study of shared clonotypes between healthy human individuals. General study results and limits: When naive CD4 clonotypes were compared across a few donors, 4% to 6.5% were shared.

A word on this clone: The antigen is undetermined.

At the deep level, the assay was run. The protocol was immunoSEQ multiplex PCR, while the TCRdb copy is restricted to in-frame clones and leaves out a portion. In the table there are about 2 million clones, about 95% of which are singletons. Naive-designated CD8 cells lacked CD45RO, were positively enriched for CCR7, and omitted terminally differentiated effector memory CD45RA+ cells. Donors were Caucasian adults residing in Nashville, Tennessee, USA. Sequencing was carried out using naive CD8+ T cells sorted from blood. The origin of this receptor is a young man in good health.

CDR3 sequence (DNA): TGCAGCGTTGCCGGGACAGCTCTCACAGATACGCAGTATTTT. Translated, it gives CSVAGTALTDTQYF. The V and J genes are TRBV29-1 and TRBJ2-3; 7 nucleotides align to TRBD1. Germline V lookup: CDR1 SQVTM, CDR2 ANQGSEA. Unmatched junction bases numbered 6, after V lost 4 bases and J lost 2 bases. The CDR3 is 14 residues long.